A single sample gave rise to the 20 T cell receptor beta chains below, sequenced in a study of OX40 agonist ivuxolimab in advanced cancers. The table came from immunoSEQ multiplex PCR; TCRdb's copy has only in-frame clones and leaves some out. The table includes tens of thousands of clones, about 90% detected once. Material: CD4+ or CD8+ T cells sorted from blood, obtained in a trial of the OX40 agonist ivuxolimab. These receptors were collected from an adult with an advanced solid tumor such as melanoma, head and neck, liver or kidney cancer.

This clone was detected only once. This rearrangement joins TRBV18 to TRBJ1-3, with a weak D call TRBD1 (5 bases). From germline, CDR1 is KGHSH and CDR2 LQKENI. V lost 3 bases and J lost 0, with 9 bases in between. The CDR3 consists of 15 residues. The CDR3 here is CASSPRDFSGNTIYF. In DNA, the CDR3 is TGTGCCAGCTCACCCAGGGACTTCTCTGGAAACACCATATATTTT.

This chain joins TRBV28 and TRBJ2-1, with D perhaps given as TRBD1 or TRBD2 (7 bases each). Trimming cost V 10 bases and J 1 base, with 20 bases left between them. The germline CDR1 and CDR2 sequences are MDHEN and SYDVKM. This CDR3 comprises 16 residues. Here the CDR3 reads CATVTGAGGSYNEQFF. DNA for the CDR3: TGTGCCACCGTAACAGGGGCCGGGGGGTCCTACAATGAGCAGTTCTTC.

This chain connects TRBV27 to TRBJ2-5, with TRBD1 as a possible D gene (6 bases). The germline CDR1 and CDR2 sequences are MNHEY and SMNVEV (reference sequence). V was cut by 6 bases and J by 5 bases, with 19 bases left in between. The CDR3 loop spans 15 amino acids. The CDR3 DNA follows: TGTGCCAGCAGCCCCGTCGAACAGGGACGGGAGACCCAGTACTTC. Translating it yields CASSPVEQGRETQYF.

The chain recombines TRBV7-3 with TRBJ2-3, with 12 bases aligning to TRBD2. Germline CDR1 reads SGHTA; CDR2 reads FQGTGA. J was trimmed by 4 bases and V by 1 base; bases with no gene match: 15. The CDR3 length is 20 residues. CDR3: CASSLMRLASGGARSDTQYF. CDR3 bases: TGTGCCAGCAGCTTAATGAGATTGGCTAGCGGGGGGGCCCGGTCAGATACGCAGTATTTT.

This clone was observed a single time. The J gene is TRBJ2-5, the V gene TRBV4-2; TRBD1 matches at 7 bases. The CDR3 runs 15 residues. In germline, CDR1 is LGHNA, CDR2 YNFKEQ. Germline trimming cut 0 bases from V and 1 base from J; bases unmatched to any gene: 2. The CDR3 DNA follows: TGTGCCAGCAGCCAAGAAGGACAGGTCCAAGAGACCCAGTACTTC. This sequence encodes CASSQEGQVQETQYF.

The chain combines TRBV25-1 with TRBJ1-5; 7 bases align to TRBD1. This CDR3 spans 14 amino acids. V lost 3 bases to trimming and J lost 2 bases; unmatched junction nucleotides: 1. Germline CDR1 is MGHDK and CDR2 is SYGVNS. CDR3: CASSDTGGNQPQHF. DNA for the CDR3: TGTGCCAGCAGTGATACAGGGGGCAATCAGCCCCAGCATTTT.

This clone was recorded once. V is TRBV19 and J is TRBJ1-3; the D is unclear. The germline V gene encodes CDR1 LNHDA and CDR2 SQIVND (reference sequence). The CDR3 spans 14 residues. The germline V and J ends were trimmed by 5 bases and 4 bases, with 12 bases remaining between them. CDR3 in DNA: TGTGCCAGTAGTCCGGCGGGAGCGGGAAACACCATATATTTT. This encodes CASSPAGAGNTIYF.

The rearrangement links TRBV6-5 to TRBJ1-4, with 7 bases identical to TRBD1. The germline V gene encodes CDR1 MNHEY and CDR2 SVGAGI. This CDR3 has 14 amino acids. Trimming took 2 bases from V and 8 from J; bases not matched to a gene: 5. CDR3 residues: CASSYDRVVEKLFF. CDR3 DNA: TGTGCCAGCAGTTACGACAGGGTGGTAGAAAAACTGTTTTTT.

In its sample, this clone was seen once. This chain uses TRBV19 with TRBJ1-5; D uncertain. The V gene's germline CDR1 is LNHDA and CDR2 SQIVND (reference sequence). The CDR3 length is 15 residues. V shed 1 base and J shed 10 bases, with 17 bases lying between them. CDR3 sequence: CASSIAPLEGGPQHF. DNA for the CDR3: TGTGCCAGTAGTATAGCCCCCCTTGAGGGAGGCCCCCAGCATTTT.

The chain uses TRBV5-4 and TRBJ2-5; perhaps TRBD1 as D (6 bases). This CDR3 has 15 amino acids. Germline-derived CDR1 and CDR2 are SGHNT and YYREEE (reference sequence). V lost 4 bases and J lost 1, with 14 bases in between. The CDR3 region is CASSPGQRTQETQYF. In nucleotides, the CDR3 is TGTGCCAGCAGCCCAGGACAGCGGACCCAAGAGACCCAGTACTTC.

This clone has just a few counts. In nucleotides, the CDR3 is TGTGCCAGCAGCTTAGCAACAGGACTCTCTGGAAACACCATATATTTT. The encoded protein is CASSLATGLSGNTIYF. The genes are TRBV11-2 and TRBJ1-3; perhaps TRBD1 as D (5 bases). Trimming shortened V by 1 base and J by 0 bases, and 10 bases separated the two germline ends. Looked up from germline, CDR1 is SGHAT and CDR2 is FQNNGV. The CDR3 runs 16 residues. Combining the CDR3 with reference TRBV11-2 and TRBJ1-3 gives the whole variable domain EAGVAQSPRYKIIEKRQSVAFWCNPISGHATLYWYQQILGQGPKLLIQFQNNGVVDDSQLPKDRFSAERLKGVDSTLKIQPAKLEDSAVYLCASSLATGLSGNTIYFGEGSWLTVV.

This chain joins TRBV11-2 and TRBJ1-2; no definite D call. V was clipped by 2 bases and J by 2 bases, with 9 bases between them. This CDR3 has 14 amino acids. Germline values: CDR1 SGHAT, CDR2 FQNNGV. The CDR3 region is CASSLNEENYGYTF. In nucleotides, the CDR3 is TGTGCCAGCAGCTTAAATGAGGAAAACTATGGCTACACCTTC. The entire variable domain, with the rest obtained from reference TRBV11-2 and TRBJ1-2, is as follows: EAGVAQSPRYKIIEKRQSVAFWCNPISGHATLYWYQQILGQGPKLLIQFQNNGVVDDSQLPKDRFSAERLKGVDSTLKIQPAKLEDSAVYLCASSLNEENYGYTFGSGTRLTVV.

The J gene is TRBJ1-1, the V gene TRBV30; D is unclear. Trimming removed 6 bases from V and 3 bases from J, with 11 bases in between. CDR1 is GTSNPN, CDR2 SVGIG, per germline (reference sequence). This CDR3 contains 12 residues. For the CDR3, the DNA is TGTGCCTGCCGGGGAGGTGACACTGAAGCTTTCTTT. Protein: CACRGGDTEAFF.

Regarding this clone: A junction end diverges from the germline sequence, so it may reflect a read error. Other DNA sequences from this sample encode an identical CDR3 as well. Written as DNA, the CDR3 is TGTGCCAGCAGCCTCCCCCAGGCTGGGGCCAATGTCCTGACTTTC. The encoded protein is CASSLPQAGANVLTF. This chain joins TRBV7-6 and TRBJ2-6; TRBD1 might be the D (5 bases). This CDR3 has 15 residues. Germline V gene data show CDR1 as SGHVS and CDR2 as FNYEAQ.

This chain uses TRBV19 with TRBJ2-2; TRBD1 aligns across 8 bases. CDR1 is LNHDA, CDR2 SQIVND, per germline (reference sequence). The CDR3 contains 14 residues. V lost 5 bases to trimming and J lost 7 bases; unmatched junction nucleotides: 6. DNA of the CDR3: TGTGCCAGTAGTCTCAGGGGGCGCGACGGGGAGCTGTTTTTT. Its translation: CASSLRGRDGELFF.

The J gene is TRBJ2-1, the V gene TRBV9, with 7 bases aligning to TRBD1. This CDR3 has 16 amino acids. Germline V lookup: CDR1 SGDLS, CDR2 YYNGEE. Trimming cost V 2 bases and J 0 bases; bases outside gene matches: 5. The CDR3 bases are TGTGCCAGCAGCGTTTCTTGGACAGGCTCCTACAATGAGCAGTTCTTC. The encoded protein is CASSVSWTGSYNEQFF.

CDR3 residues: CASSYSGGAAYEQYF. In DNA form, the CDR3 reads TGTGCCAGCAGTTACTCGGGCGGGGCAGCTTACGAGCAGTACTTC. V usage is TRBV6-5 and J usage is TRBJ2-7; perhaps TRBD2 as D (6 bases). Looked up from germline, CDR1 is MNHEY and CDR2 is SVGAGI. V shed 0 bases and J shed 4 bases, with 13 bases lying between them. This CDR3 has 15 residues.

V usage is TRBV6-1 and J usage is TRBJ1-4; 8 bases match TRBD1. CDR1 and CDR2 (germline): MNHNS, SASEGT. Germline trimming cut 3 bases from V and 3 bases from J; bases unmatched to any gene: 9. This CDR3 region has 17 residues. CDR3 in amino acids: CASSDLGDRWPNEKLFF. Here the CDR3 DNA reads TGTGCCAGCAGTGACTTGGGGGACAGGTGGCCTAATGAAAAACTGTTTTTT.

The V gene is TRBV11-2, the J gene TRBJ2-4, with TRBD2 matching 7 bases. Germline CDR1 reads SGHAT; CDR2 reads FQNNGV. This CDR3 contains 18 residues. V lost 2 bases to trimming and J lost 8 bases; unmatched junction nucleotides: 18. The CDR3 nucleotides read TGTGCCAGCAGCTTATTGCGGGGGAGGCGGGGCGCGGTGCACATTCAGTACTTC. Its translation is CASSLLRGRRGAVHIQYF.

Turning to this clone: One end of the junction fails to match germline, which may point to a read error. The rearrangement joins TRBV27 to TRBJ2-2; perhaps TRBD2 as D (6 bases). CDR1 and CDR2 (germline): MNHEY, SMNVEV (reference sequence). The CDR3 spans 14 residues. The CDR3 sequence is CASSWGRNAGELFF. CDR3 in DNA: TGTGCCAGCAGTTGGGGGAGGAACGCCGGGGAGCTGTTTTTT.